The 14 T cell receptor beta chains below all came from one sample that was sequenced in a study of cytomegalovirus exposure and HLA in healthy donors. PCR used 60 Vbeta primers and 13 Jbeta primers. Clones were read by immunoSEQ multiplex PCR, and TCRdb kept only the in-frame ones, dropping some. The sample records 87,000 or so clones, 64% being singletons. The specimen was PBMCs. The receptors stem from a man aged 60-69 years in good health and CMV-seronegative.

The chain is built from TRBV5-6 and TRBJ1-2; the D gene is possibly TRBD1 (6 bases). The CDR3 extends over 16 amino acids. V was trimmed by 1 base and J by 2 bases, leaving 15 bases between them. Germline V gene sequence: CDR1 SGHDT, CDR2 YYEEEE. CDR3 sequence: CASSLKSGRGNYGYTF. The CDR3 DNA is TGTGCCAGCAGCTTGAAATCGGGCAGGGGCAACTATGGCTACACCTTC. Full variable domain (outside the CDR3, taken from reference TRBV5-6 and TRBJ1-2): DAGVTQSPTHLIKTRGQQVTLRCSPKSGHDTVSWYQQALGQGPQFIFQYYEEEERQRGNFPDRFSGHQFPNYSSELNVNALLLGDSALYLCASSLKSGRGNYGYTFGSGTRLTVV.

The rearrangement uses TRBV6-1 and TRBJ2-1; a possible D gene is TRBD2 (6 bases). CDR1 and CDR2 from the germline V gene are MNHNS and SASEGT. CDR3 length: 16 residues. Trimming removed 1 base from V and 8 bases from J, with 18 bases in between. The chain's CDR3 is CASSEGAGLTWDEQFF. The CDR3 nucleotides read TGTGCCAGCAGTGAAGGGGCGGGATTAACGTGGGATGAGCAGTTCTTC.

V usage is TRBV29-1 and J usage is TRBJ1-4, with unresolved D. V was trimmed by 5 bases and J by 6 bases, leaving 10 bases between them. This CDR3 has 12 residues. CDR1 is SQVTM, CDR2 ANQGSEA, per germline. The CDR3 DNA follows: TGCAGCGTTCAACAGTACGATGAAAAACTGTTTTTT. It encodes CSVQQYDEKLFF. The variable domain in full, completed from reference TRBV29-1 and TRBJ1-4, reads SAVISQKPSRDICQRGTSLTIQCQVDSQVTMMFWYRQQPGQSLTLIATANQGSEATYESGFVIDKFPISRPNLTFSTLTVSNMSPEDSSIYLCSVQQYDEKLFFGSGTQLSVL.

This chain joins TRBV6-4 and TRBJ2-2, with D unresolved. The CDR3 extends over 14 amino acids. Germline CDR1 is MRHNA and CDR2 is SNTAGT. Trimming took off 5 bases at V and 6 bases at J, with 13 bases between the two ends. The CDR3 nucleotides read TGTGCCAGCAGTAGAGTAACGATCGCCGGGGAGCTGTTTTTT. Translating it yields CASSRVTIAGELFF.

Only a few counts were recorded for this clone. This chain uses TRBV6-1 with TRBJ1-3, with D possibly being TRBD1 (5 bases). V dropped 8 bases and J dropped 0 bases, with 11 bases sitting between them. This CDR3 is 14 amino acids long. The germline V gene encodes CDR1 MNHNS and CDR2 SASEGT. Here the CDR3 reads CASSRTYSGNTIYF. The CDR3 nucleotides read TGTGCCAGCTCTCGGACATACTCTGGAAACACCATATATTTT.

The table lists this clone with a count of one. This chain links TRBV28 with TRBJ1-6; TRBD1 aligns across 7 bases. V lost 6 bases, J lost 9 bases, and 17 bases stayed unmatched. Germline V lookup: CDR1 MDHEN, CDR2 SYDVKM. The CDR3 runs 17 residues. CDR3 amino acids: CASRLGIGGNRASPLHF. As DNA, the CDR3 is TGTGCCAGCAGACTTGGGATAGGGGGCAATCGGGCTTCACCCCTCCACTTT.

The chain uses TRBV20-1 and TRBJ1-2; D is uncertain. From germline, CDR1 is DFQATT and CDR2 SNEGSKA (reference sequence). The V gene lost 3 bases and the J gene lost 5 bases, with 4 bases spanning the gap. This CDR3 is built from 10 residues. The CDR3 DNA sequence: TGCAGTGCTAGTCGGTATGGCTACACCTTC. This gives the protein CSASRYGYTF.

CDR3 amino acids: CASSQVREKLFF. The CDR3 bases are TGTGCCAGCAGCCAAGTACGGGAAAAACTGTTTTTT. The chain joins TRBV14 to TRBJ1-4; D remains unclear. Germline values: CDR1 SGHDN, CDR2 FVKESK. Trimming took off 1 base at V and 8 bases at J, with 5 bases between the two ends. This CDR3 region has 12 residues. The full variable domain, its missing parts supplied by reference TRBV14 and TRBJ1-4, is EAGVTQFPSHSVIEKGQTVTLRCDPISGHDNLYWYRRVMGKEIKFLLHFVKESKQDESGMPNNRFLAERTGGTYSTLKVQPAELEDSGVYFCASSQVREKLFFGSGTQLSVL.

The CDR3 sequence: CASSELAGELFF. In DNA form, the CDR3 reads TGTGCCAGCAGTGAATTAGCCGGGGAGCTGTTTTTT. The chain recombines TRBV25-1 with TRBJ2-2; D remains unclear. This CDR3 region has 12 residues. Germline lookup yields CDR1 MGHDK and CDR2 SYGVNS. Trimming shortened V by 1 base and J by 6 bases, and 3 bases separated the two germline ends.

V usage is TRBV12-5 and J usage is TRBJ2-7; 10 nucleotides match TRBD1. The CDR3 covers 13 residues. Germline values: CDR1 LGHNT, CDR2 FRNRAP. Unmatched junction bases numbered 2, after V lost 6 bases and J lost 3 bases. DNA for the CDR3: TGTGCTAGTGGGGGGGACAGGGGCTACGAGCAGTACTTC. Translation: CASGGDRGYEQYF.

DNA for the CDR3: TGTGCCAGCAGCAAAGGACTAGCGGTGCCCGGGGAGCTGTTTTTT. Protein sequence: CASSKGLAVPGELFF. This rearrangement joins TRBV11-3 to TRBJ2-2; 10 bases are a match to TRBD2. Per the germline V gene, CDR1 is SGHNT and CDR2 is YENEEA. CDR3 size: 15 residues. With V trimmed by 5 bases and J by 6 bases, 6 bases remained unmatched.

The rearrangement joins TRBV7-3 to TRBJ2-5; possibly TRBD2 for D (5 bases). CDR1 is SGHTA, CDR2 FQGTGA, per germline. This CDR3 comprises 14 residues. V was cut by 5 bases and J by 5 bases, with 15 bases left in between. CDR3 in amino acids: CASSRGSGRETQYF. The CDR3 DNA reads as TGTGCCAGCAGCCGAGGGTCGGGTAGGGAGACCCAGTACTTC.

This clone has a handful of counts. This chain uses TRBV19 with TRBJ2-1, with unresolved D. The CDR3 is 13 amino acids. The V end was cut by 7 bases, the J end by 6 bases, with 13 bases between. Germline CDR1 LNHDA, CDR2 SQIVND (reference sequence). CDR3 DNA: TGTGCCAGTACTGTCGGTCCTGGCAATGAGCAGTTCTTC. It specifies CASTVGPGNEQFF.

The chain links TRBV10-2 to TRBJ1-6, with D tentatively TRBD1 (6 bases). Trimming left V 6 bases short and J 7 bases short, with 19 bases between. This CDR3 contains 16 residues. Germline V gene sequence: CDR1 WSHSY, CDR2 SAAADI. The DNA of the CDR3 is TGCGCCAGCAGCTACAACAGGGTGGAGTGGAATTCACCCCTCCACTTT. Its translation is CASSYNRVEWNSPLHF.